This TCR beta chain was recovered during a study of T cell changes during pregnancy in multiple sclerosis. The assay was immunoSEQ multiplex PCR, and TCRdb's table has in-frame clones only and misses some. This table has approximately 90,000 clones, 80% to 95% appearing once. Sequencing was performed on peripheral blood, taken in the first trimester of pregnancy. This sequence was found in a female donor with multiple sclerosis, enrolled in a pregnancy study.

The CDR3 is CASSSTGVYEQYF. Here the CDR3 DNA reads TGTGCCAGCAGCTCAACAGGGGTCTACGAGCAGTACTTC. The chain recombines TRBV5-6 with TRBJ2-7; 7 nucleotides agree with TRBD1. V dropped 3 bases and J dropped 3; count of bases not matched to a gene: 3. CDR1 SGHDT and CDR2 YYEEEE come from the germline V gene. The CDR3 sequence is 13 residues long.